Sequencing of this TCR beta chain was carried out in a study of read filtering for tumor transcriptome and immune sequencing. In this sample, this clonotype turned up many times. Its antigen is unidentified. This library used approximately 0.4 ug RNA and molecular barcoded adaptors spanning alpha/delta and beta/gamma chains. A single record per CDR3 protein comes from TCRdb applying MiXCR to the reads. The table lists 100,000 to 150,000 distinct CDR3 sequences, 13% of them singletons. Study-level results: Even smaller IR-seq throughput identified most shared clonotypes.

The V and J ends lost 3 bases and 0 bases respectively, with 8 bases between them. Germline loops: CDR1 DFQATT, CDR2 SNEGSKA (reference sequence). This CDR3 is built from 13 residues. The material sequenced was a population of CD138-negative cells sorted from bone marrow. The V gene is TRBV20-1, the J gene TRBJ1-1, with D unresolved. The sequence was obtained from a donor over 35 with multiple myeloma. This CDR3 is CSARRLMNTEAFF. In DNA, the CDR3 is TGCAGTGCTAGGAGGTTGATGAACACTGAAGCTTTCTTT.